Presented here are 19 T cell receptor beta chains from one specimen sequenced in a study of long-term antiretroviral therapy in people with HIV. Run at survey level, the immunoSEQ assay was version v3.0. Method: immunoSEQ multiplex PCR; TCRdb's copy keeps in-frame clones and lacks some. The table records 20,000 to 25,000 clones, 75% to 85% of them present only once. This material consisted of unsorted PBMCs, taken 0.5 years after starting antiretroviral therapy. The receptors shown here come from a woman in her 40s with HIV.

V and J are TRBV27 and TRBJ2-5; 7 nucleotides align to TRBD2. CDR3 length: 15 amino acids. Unmatched junction bases numbered 11, after V lost 6 bases and J lost 4 bases. Germline lookup yields CDR1 MNHEY and CDR2 SMNVEV (reference sequence). The DNA for the CDR3 is TGTGCCAGCAGACAAACCGGGGGGATAGGAGAGACCCAGTACTTC. It translates to CASRQTGGIGETQYF.

The rearrangement links TRBV5-6 to TRBJ1-2; 7 nucleotides agree with TRBD1. With V trimmed by 0 bases and J by 8 bases, 10 bases remained unmatched. The CDR3 totals 15 residues. Per germline, CDR1 SGHDT and CDR2 YYEEEE. The CDR3 region is CASSLDDRERGGYTF. The CDR3 DNA sequence: TGTGCCAGCAGCTTGGACGACAGGGAACGGGGCGGCTACACCTTC.

This clone was seen once. The V and J genes are TRBV4-2 and TRBJ2-5; D may be TRBD2 (7 bases). The CDR3 runs 16 residues. Between the trimmed V and J ends, which lost 6 bases and 4 bases, there was a span of 21 bases. In germline, CDR1 is LGHNA, CDR2 YNFKEQ. CDR3 sequence reads: CASSSRGGGTPETQYF. Here the CDR3 DNA reads TGTGCCAGCAGTTCAAGGGGAGGGGGGACCCCAGAGACCCAGTACTTC.

The chain has TRBV30 and TRBJ2-7; TRBD1 aligns across 9 bases. There are 15 residues in the CDR3. Trimming took 2 bases from V and 0 from J; bases not matched to a gene: 5. Looked up from germline, CDR1 is GTSNPN and CDR2 is SVGIG (reference sequence). The CDR3 region is CAWSPGQGISYEQYF. The CDR3 nucleotides are TGTGCCTGGAGTCCCGGACAGGGGATCTCCTACGAGCAGTACTTC.

The chain employs TRBV4-3 and TRBJ1-2; D is uncertain. Germline V gene lookup returns CDR1 LGHNA and CDR2 YSLEER. The CDR3 covers 15 residues. V was cut by 1 base and J by 4 bases, with 13 bases left in between. The CDR3 loop is CASSQGVSGLYGYTF. The CDR3, as DNA: TGCGCCAGCAGCCAAGGCGTCAGCGGGCTCTATGGCTACACCTTC.

CDR3 nucleotide sequence: TGTGCCAGCAGCTTGGTCCCGCGCTCTGGGGCCAACGTCCTGACTTTC. This gives the protein CASSLVPRSGANVLTF. The chain links TRBV5-6 to TRBJ2-6, with unresolved D. This CDR3 is 16 amino acids long. V shed 0 bases and J shed 0 bases, with 7 bases lying between them. From germline, CDR1 is SGHDT and CDR2 YYEEEE.

The chain combines TRBV19 with TRBJ2-3; D uncertain. CDR1 LNHDA and CDR2 SQIVND come from the germline V gene (reference sequence). This CDR3 has 13 residues. The V end lost 7 bases, the J end lost 1 base, and 9 bases lay between the germline ends. CDR3 residues: CASKVGGTDTQYF. In DNA form, the CDR3 reads TGTGCCAGTAAGGTTGGTGGCACAGATACGCAGTATTTT.

The rearrangement links TRBV27 to TRBJ1-2, with 11 positions matching TRBD1. The CDR3 consists of 17 residues. V lost 5 bases, J lost 7 bases, and 15 bases stayed unmatched. Germline CDR1 and CDR2: MNHEY and SMNVEV (reference sequence). Written as DNA, the CDR3 is TGTGCCAGCAGTCCTAGGACAGGGGGCGTGTCTCGGCGTGGCTACACCTTC. Translated: CASSPRTGGVSRRGYTF.

The chain is built from TRBV19 and TRBJ1-6; 7 bases map to TRBD1. The CDR3 covers 15 residues. V was clipped by 5 bases and J by 6 bases; unmatched bases: 7. Germline V CDR1 and CDR2: LNHDA, SQIVND (reference sequence). CDR3 residues: CASSADRSTNSPLHF. CDR3 nucleotide sequence: TGTGCCAGTAGTGCGGACAGGTCGACTAATTCACCCCTCCACTTT. The full variable domain, its missing parts supplied by reference TRBV19 and TRBJ1-6, is DGGITQSPKYLFRKEGQNVTLSCEQNLNHDAMYWYRQDPGQGLRLIYYSQIVNDFQKGDIAEGYSVSREKKESFPLTVTSAQKNPTAFYLCASSADRSTNSPLHFGNGTRLTVT.

This rearrangement joins TRBV12-5 to TRBJ2-5; 7 bases line up with TRBD1. The CDR3 totals 13 residues. The germline CDR1 and CDR2 sequences are LGHNT and FRNRAP. The junction had 5 bases not matched to a gene; V was cut back by 6 bases and J by 4 bases. The DNA for the CDR3 is TGTGCTAGTGGCAGGGGGTCGGGAGAGACCCAGTACTTC. Encoded protein: CASGRGSGETQYF.

V gene TRBV30 combines with J gene TRBJ2-5; D gene uncertain. The CDR3 covers 15 residues. The V gene lost 0 bases and the J gene lost 1 base, with 12 bases spanning the gap. The germline V gene encodes CDR1 GTSNPN and CDR2 SVGIG (reference sequence). The CDR3 DNA follows: TGTGCCTGGAGTGTAGGGAACCCTATCCAAGAGACCCAGTACTTC. Its protein is CAWSVGNPIQETQYF. The variable domain in full, completed from reference TRBV30 and TRBJ2-5, reads SQTIHQWPATLVQPVGSPLSLECTVEGTSNPNLYWYRQAAGRGLQLLFYSVGIGQISSEVPQNLSASRPQDRQFILSSKKLLLSDSGFYLCAWSVGNPIQETQYFGPGTRLLVL.

This clone was seen more than once but under ten times. This chain uses TRBV28 with TRBJ1-1; 9 bases align to TRBD1. The CDR3 consists of 15 residues. The germline V gene encodes CDR1 MDHEN and CDR2 SYDVKM. The V gene end was trimmed by 10 bases and the J gene end by 5 bases; junction bases not matched to a gene: 14. The CDR3 protein is CATNPTQGAVTEAFF. CDR3 DNA sequence: TGTGCCACCAATCCTACACAGGGGGCCGTAACTGAAGCTTTCTTT.

This chain uses TRBV6-5 with TRBJ1-1; D remains ambiguous. Trimming cost V 2 bases and J 0 bases, with 4 bases left between them. There are 13 residues in the CDR3. Germline assignment: CDR1 MNHEY and CDR2 SVGAGI. CDR3 DNA: TGTGCCAGCAGTTACAGGTTGAACACTGAAGCTTTCTTT. It encodes CASSYRLNTEAFF.

The V gene is TRBV11-2, the J gene TRBJ1-1; 7 bases fit TRBD1. CDR3 length equals 15 residues. Germline CDR1 and CDR2: SGHAT and FQNNGV. The V segment lost 1 base and the J segment 4 bases; nucleotides outside the gene matches: 6. The CDR3 here is CASSLATSGGTEAFF. In DNA, the CDR3 is TGTGCCAGCAGCTTAGCCACCTCAGGGGGCACTGAAGCTTTCTTT.

In its sample, this clone was seen once. The CDR3 sequence is CASSPRGLTEAFF. The CDR3 region has the DNA TGTGCCAGCTCACCAAGGGGGTTAACTGAAGCTTTCTTT. The V and J genes are TRBV18 and TRBJ1-1, with a possible D match to TRBD1 (6 bases). V dropped 2 bases and J dropped 5 bases, with 9 bases sitting between them. This CDR3 region has 13 residues. CDR1 is KGHSH and CDR2 is LQKENI in the germline V gene.

The count of this clone is one. V usage is TRBV19 and J usage is TRBJ1-2; D not certain. V gave up 6 bases and J gave up 6 bases, with 20 bases separating them. Germline V lookup: CDR1 LNHDA, CDR2 SQIVND (reference sequence). This CDR3 contains 15 residues. For the CDR3, the DNA is TGTGCCAGTAGCCTCCCCTCGGGAGGGATGAATGGCTACACCTTC. Translated, it gives CASSLPSGGMNGYTF.

The CDR3 sequence: CASRPDRPYGYTF. The CDR3 DNA sequence: TGTGCCAGCAGACCCGACAGGCCCTATGGCTACACCTTC. V gene TRBV6-5 combines with J gene TRBJ1-2; tentatively, D is TRBD1 (6 bases). V was pared by 6 bases and J by 4 bases, with 12 bases between. Germline V gene sequence: CDR1 MNHEY, CDR2 SVGAGI. This CDR3 contains 13 residues.

The rearrangement joins TRBV6-6 to TRBJ1-2; D is unclear. The ends were cut back, 0 bases at V and 2 bases at J, with 10 bases in the middle. Germline V lookup: CDR1 MNHNY, CDR2 SVGAGI (reference sequence). The CDR3 length is 15 residues. DNA for the CDR3: TGTGCCAGCAGTTACTCGGGAGACGCGAACTATGGCTACACCTTC. Protein product: CASSYSGDANYGYTF.

Only a few counts were recorded for this clone. The chain uses TRBV19 and TRBJ1-5; 8 positions match TRBD1. This CDR3 has 13 residues. CDR1 and CDR2 (germline): LNHDA, SQIVND (reference sequence). The J segment lost 6 bases and the V segment lost 5 bases, leaving 3 bases of the junction unmatched. The CDR3 DNA follows: TGTGCCAGTAGTCTGACAGGGGTTCAGCCCCAGCATTTT. It translates to CASSLTGVQPQHF.